The clone carrying this TCR beta chain showed up just a few times. The germline CDR1 and CDR2 sequences are SGHAT and FQNNGV. V was cut by 4 bases and J by 6 bases, with 9 bases left in between. The CDR3 length is 13 residues. In TCRdb, the 5' RACE reads were re-called with MiXCR into one record per CDR3 protein. The sample has about 190,000 distinct CDR3 sequences; roughly 15% are singletons. The data originate from a study of identical twins. Separately, the same data were catalogued under a study of T cells expressing NK-cell markers.

The sequenced sample consisted of CD8+ T cells sorted from blood. The receptor comes from a woman younger than 35 in good health. V is TRBV11-2 and J is TRBJ2-2, with D tentatively TRBD1 or TRBD2 (5 bases each). CDR3 sequence (DNA): TGTGCCAGCAGCTCAGGGCGGGCCGGGGAGCTGTTTTTT. It encodes CASSSGRAGELFF.